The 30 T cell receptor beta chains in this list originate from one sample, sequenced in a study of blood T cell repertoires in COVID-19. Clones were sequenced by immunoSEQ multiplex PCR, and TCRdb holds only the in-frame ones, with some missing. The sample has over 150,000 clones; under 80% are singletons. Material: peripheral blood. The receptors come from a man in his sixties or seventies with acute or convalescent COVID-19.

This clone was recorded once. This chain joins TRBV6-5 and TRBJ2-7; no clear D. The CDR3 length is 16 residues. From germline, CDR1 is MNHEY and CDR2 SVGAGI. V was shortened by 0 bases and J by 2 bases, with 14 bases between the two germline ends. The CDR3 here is CASSYSVNIETYEQYF. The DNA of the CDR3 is TGTGCCAGCAGTTACTCGGTAAATATAGAGACCTACGAGCAGTACTTC.

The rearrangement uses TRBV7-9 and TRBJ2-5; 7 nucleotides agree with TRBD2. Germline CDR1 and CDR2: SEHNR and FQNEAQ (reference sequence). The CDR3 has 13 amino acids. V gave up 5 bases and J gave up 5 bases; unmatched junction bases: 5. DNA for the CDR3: TGTGCCAGCAGCCCCGGACTAGTGGAGACCCAGTACTTC. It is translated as CASSPGLVETQYF.

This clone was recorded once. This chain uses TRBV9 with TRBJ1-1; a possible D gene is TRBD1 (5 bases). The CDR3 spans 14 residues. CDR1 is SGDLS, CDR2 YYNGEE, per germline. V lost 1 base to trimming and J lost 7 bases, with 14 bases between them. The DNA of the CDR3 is TGTGCCAGCAGCGTATTGTGGGGCGAAGGTGAAGCTTTCTTT. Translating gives CASSVLWGEGEAFF.

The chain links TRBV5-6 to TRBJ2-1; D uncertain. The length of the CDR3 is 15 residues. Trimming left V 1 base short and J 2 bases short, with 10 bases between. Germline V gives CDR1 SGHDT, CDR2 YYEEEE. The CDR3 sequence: CASSLSTVPYNEQFF. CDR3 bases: TGTGCCAGCAGCTTGTCAACGGTCCCCTACAATGAGCAGTTCTTC.

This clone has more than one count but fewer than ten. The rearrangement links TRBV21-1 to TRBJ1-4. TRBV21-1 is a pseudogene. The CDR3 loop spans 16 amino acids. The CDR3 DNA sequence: TGTGCCAGCAGCAAAGATGTGGGGGGATTGGGTGAAAAACTGTTTTTT. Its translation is CASSKDVGGLGEKLFF.

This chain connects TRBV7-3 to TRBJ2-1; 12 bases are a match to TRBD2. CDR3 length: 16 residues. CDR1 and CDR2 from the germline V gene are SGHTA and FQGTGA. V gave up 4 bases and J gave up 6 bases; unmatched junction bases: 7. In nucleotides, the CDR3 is TGTGCCAGCAGCTCAAGGACTAGCGGGATCAGCAATGAGCAGTTCTTC. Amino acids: CASSSRTSGISNEQFF. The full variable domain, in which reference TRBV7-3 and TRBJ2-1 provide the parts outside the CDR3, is GAGVSQTPSNKVTEKGKYVELRCDPISGHTALYWYRQSLGQGPEFLIYFQGTGAADDSGLPNDRFFAVRPEGSVSTLKIQRTERGDSAVYLCASSSRTSGISNEQFFGPGTRLTVL.

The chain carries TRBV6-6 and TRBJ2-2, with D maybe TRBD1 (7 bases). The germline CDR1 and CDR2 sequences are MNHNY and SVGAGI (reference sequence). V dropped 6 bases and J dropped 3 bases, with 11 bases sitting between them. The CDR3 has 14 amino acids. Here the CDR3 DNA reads TGTGCCAGCAGCCGCGGGACAGACACCGGGGAGCTGTTTTTT. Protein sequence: CASSRGTDTGELFF.

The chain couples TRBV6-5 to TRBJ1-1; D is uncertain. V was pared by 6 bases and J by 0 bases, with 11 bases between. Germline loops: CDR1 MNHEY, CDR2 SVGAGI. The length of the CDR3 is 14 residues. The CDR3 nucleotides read TGTGCCAGCAGCCGGGTTACCATGAACACTGAAGCTTTCTTT. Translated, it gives CASSRVTMNTEAFF.

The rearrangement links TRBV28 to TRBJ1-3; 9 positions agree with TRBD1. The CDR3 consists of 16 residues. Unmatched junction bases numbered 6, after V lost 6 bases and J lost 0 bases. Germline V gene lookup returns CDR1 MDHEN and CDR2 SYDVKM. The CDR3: CASRSGTGISGNTIYF. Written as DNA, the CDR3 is TGTGCCAGCAGGTCCGGGACAGGGATCTCTGGAAACACCATATATTTT.

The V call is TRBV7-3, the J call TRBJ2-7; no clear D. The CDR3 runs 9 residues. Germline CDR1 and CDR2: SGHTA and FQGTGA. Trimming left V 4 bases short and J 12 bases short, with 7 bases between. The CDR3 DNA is TGTGCCAGCAGCTCCAATTGGTACTTC. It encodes CASSSNWYF. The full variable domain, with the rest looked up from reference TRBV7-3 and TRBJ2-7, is GAGVSQTPSNKVTEKGKYVELRCDPISGHTALYWYRQSLGQGPEFLIYFQGTGAADDSGLPNDRFFAVRPEGSVSTLKIQRTERGDSAVYLCASSSNWYFGPGTRLTVT.

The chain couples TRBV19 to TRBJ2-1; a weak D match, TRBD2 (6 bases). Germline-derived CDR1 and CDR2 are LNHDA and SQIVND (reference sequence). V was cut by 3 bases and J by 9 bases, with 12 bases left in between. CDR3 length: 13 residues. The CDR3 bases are TGTGCCAGTAGTATTTTGGTGGGGGGTGAGCAGTTCTTC. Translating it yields CASSILVGGEQFF.

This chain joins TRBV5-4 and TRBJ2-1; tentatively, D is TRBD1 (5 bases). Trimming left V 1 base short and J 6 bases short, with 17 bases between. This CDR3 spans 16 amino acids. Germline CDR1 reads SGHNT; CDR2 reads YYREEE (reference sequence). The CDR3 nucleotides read TGTGCCAGCAGCTTGAACACAGGCCCGCGATTCAATGAGCAGTTCTTC. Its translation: CASSLNTGPRFNEQFF. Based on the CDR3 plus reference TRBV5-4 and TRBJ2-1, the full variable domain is ETGVTQSPTHLIKTRGQQVTLRCSSQSGHNTVSWYQQALGQGPQFIFQYYREEENGRGNFPPRFSGLQFPNYSSELNVNALELDDSALYLCASSLNTGPRFNEQFFGPGTRLTVL.

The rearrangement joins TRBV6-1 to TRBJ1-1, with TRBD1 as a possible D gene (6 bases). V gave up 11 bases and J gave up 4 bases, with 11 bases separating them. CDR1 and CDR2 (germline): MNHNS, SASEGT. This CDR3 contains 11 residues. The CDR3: CAAKGVTEAFF. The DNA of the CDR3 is TGTGCCGCTAAGGGGGTCACTGAAGCTTTCTTT.

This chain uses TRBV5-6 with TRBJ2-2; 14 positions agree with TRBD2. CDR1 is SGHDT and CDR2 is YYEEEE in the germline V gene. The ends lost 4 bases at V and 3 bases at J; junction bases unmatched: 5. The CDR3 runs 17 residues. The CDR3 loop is CASSRTSGRTHTGELFF. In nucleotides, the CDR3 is TGTGCCAGCAGCCGGACTAGCGGGAGGACCCACACCGGGGAGCTGTTTTTT.

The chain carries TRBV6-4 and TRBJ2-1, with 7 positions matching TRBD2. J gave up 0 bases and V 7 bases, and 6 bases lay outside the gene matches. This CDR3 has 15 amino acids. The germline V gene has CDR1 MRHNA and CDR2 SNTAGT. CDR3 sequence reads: CASTSRGSSYNEQFF. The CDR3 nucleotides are TGTGCCAGCACGTCTCGCGGGAGCTCCTACAATGAGCAGTTCTTC.

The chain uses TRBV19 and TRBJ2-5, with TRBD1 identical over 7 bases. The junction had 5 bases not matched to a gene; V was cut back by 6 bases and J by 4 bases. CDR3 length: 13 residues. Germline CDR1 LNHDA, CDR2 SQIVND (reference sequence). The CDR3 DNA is TGTGCCAGTAGCGGACAGGTAGGAGAGACCCAGTACTTC. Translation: CASSGQVGETQYF. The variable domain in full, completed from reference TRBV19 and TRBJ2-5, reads DGGITQSPKYLFRKEGQNVTLSCEQNLNHDAMYWYRQDPGQGLRLIYYSQIVNDFQKGDIAEGYSVSREKKESFPLTVTSAQKNPTAFYLCASSGQVGETQYFGPGTRLLVL.

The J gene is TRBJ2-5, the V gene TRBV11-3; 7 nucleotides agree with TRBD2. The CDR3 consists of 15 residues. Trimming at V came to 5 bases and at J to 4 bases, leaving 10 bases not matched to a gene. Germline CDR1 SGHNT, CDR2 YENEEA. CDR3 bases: TGTGCCAGCAGCCCCGCCACTAGCGTGGGAGAGACCCAGTACTTC. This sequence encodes CASSPATSVGETQYF.

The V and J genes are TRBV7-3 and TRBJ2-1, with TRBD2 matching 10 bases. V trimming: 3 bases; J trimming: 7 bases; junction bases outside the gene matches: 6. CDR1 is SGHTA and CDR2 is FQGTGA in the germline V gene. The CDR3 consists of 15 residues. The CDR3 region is CASSLALAGKNEQFF. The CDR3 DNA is TGTGCCAGCAGCTTGGCACTAGCGGGAAAAAATGAGCAGTTCTTC.

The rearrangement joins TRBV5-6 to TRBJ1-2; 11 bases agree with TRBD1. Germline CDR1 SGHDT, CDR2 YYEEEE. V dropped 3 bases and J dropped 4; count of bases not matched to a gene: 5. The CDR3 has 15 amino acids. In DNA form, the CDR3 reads TGTGCCAGCAGCTGGAGCGGGACAGGGGGCTATGGCTACACCTTC. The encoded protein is CASSWSGTGGYGYTF.

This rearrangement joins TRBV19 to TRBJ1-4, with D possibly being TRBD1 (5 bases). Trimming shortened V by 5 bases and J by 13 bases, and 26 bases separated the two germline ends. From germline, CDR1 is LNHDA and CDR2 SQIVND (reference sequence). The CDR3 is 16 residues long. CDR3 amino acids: CASSPTRGVGGERLFF. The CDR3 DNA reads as TGTGCCAGTAGTCCCACCCGGGGAGTCGGGGGTGAGCGACTGTTTTTT.

The DNA of the CDR3 is TGTGCCAGCAGCCGGTGGGGGGGCCCTGAAGCTTTCTTT. Amino acid sequence: CASSRWGGPEAFF. This chain connects TRBV14 to TRBJ1-1, with TRBD1 as a possible D gene (6 bases). Germline assignment: CDR1 SGHDN and CDR2 FVKESK. V gave up 4 bases and J gave up 6 bases, with 12 bases separating them. This CDR3 comprises 13 residues.

CDR3 in amino acids: CASSQDAQYSYEQYF. CDR3 sequence (DNA): TGTGCCAGCAGCCAAGACGCACAGTACTCCTACGAGCAGTACTTC. The gene calls are TRBV3-1 (or the pseudogene TRBV3-2) and TRBJ2-7; no clear D. This CDR3 has 15 residues. Trimming pared 0 bases from V and 0 bases from J, leaving 9 bases between. From germline, CDR1 is LGHDT and CDR2 YNNKEL (reference sequence).

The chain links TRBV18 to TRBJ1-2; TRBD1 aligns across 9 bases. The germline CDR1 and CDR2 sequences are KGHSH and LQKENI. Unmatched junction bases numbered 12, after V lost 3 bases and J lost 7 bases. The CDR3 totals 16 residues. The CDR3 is CASSPVSGQGFLGYTF. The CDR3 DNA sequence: TGTGCCAGCTCACCTGTTTCGGGACAGGGTTTTCTTGGCTACACCTTC.

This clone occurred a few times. The CDR3 here is CASSLSPLANYGYTF. CDR3 bases: TGTGCCAGCAGTTTATCCCCCCTAGCTAACTATGGCTACACCTTC. The chain combines TRBV28 with TRBJ1-2; the D is unclear. With 1 base removed from V and 0 bases from J, the gap between germline ends came to 9 bases. From germline, CDR1 is MDHEN and CDR2 SYDVKM. The CDR3 runs 15 residues.

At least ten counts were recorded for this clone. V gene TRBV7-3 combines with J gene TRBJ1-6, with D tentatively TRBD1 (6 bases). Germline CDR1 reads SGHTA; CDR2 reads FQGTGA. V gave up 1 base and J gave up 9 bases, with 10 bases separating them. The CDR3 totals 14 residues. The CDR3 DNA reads TGTGCCAGCAGCTTAAGGGCCAGGGGTTCACCCCTCCACTTT. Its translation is CASSLRARGSPLHF.

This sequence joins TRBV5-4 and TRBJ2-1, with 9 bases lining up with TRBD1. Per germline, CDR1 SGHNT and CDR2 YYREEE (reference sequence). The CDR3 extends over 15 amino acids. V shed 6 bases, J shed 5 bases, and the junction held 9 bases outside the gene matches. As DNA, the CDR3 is TGTGCCAGCAACCCCATTGGGACAGGGAACAATGAGCAGTTCTTC. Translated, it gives CASNPIGTGNNEQFF.

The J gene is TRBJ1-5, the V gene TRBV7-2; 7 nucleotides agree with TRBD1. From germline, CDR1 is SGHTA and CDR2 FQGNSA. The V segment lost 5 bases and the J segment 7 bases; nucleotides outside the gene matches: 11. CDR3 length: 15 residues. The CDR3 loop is CASSPHAGGQQPQHF. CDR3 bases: TGTGCCAGCAGCCCGCATGCAGGGGGTCAACAGCCCCAGCATTTT.

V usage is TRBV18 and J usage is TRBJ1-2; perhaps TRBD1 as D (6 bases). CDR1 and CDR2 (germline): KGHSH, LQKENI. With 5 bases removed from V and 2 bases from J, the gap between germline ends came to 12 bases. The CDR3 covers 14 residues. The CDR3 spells CASSKGDGNYGYTF. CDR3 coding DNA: TGTGCCAGCTCAAAGGGGGACGGCAACTATGGCTACACCTTC.

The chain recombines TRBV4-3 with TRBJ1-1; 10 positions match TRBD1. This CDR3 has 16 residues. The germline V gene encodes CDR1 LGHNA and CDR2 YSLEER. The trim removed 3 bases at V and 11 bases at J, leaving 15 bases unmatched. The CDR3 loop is CASSHDTGQGGGDAFF. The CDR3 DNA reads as TGCGCCAGCAGCCATGATACAGGACAGGGGGGCGGTGACGCTTTCTTT.

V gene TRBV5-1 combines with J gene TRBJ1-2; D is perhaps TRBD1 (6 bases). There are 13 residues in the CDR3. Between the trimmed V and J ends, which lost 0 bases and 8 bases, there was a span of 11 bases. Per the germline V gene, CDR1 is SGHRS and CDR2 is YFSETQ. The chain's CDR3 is CASSLEGELGYTF. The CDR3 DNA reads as TGCGCCAGCAGCTTGGAGGGGGAATTAGGCTACACCTTC.